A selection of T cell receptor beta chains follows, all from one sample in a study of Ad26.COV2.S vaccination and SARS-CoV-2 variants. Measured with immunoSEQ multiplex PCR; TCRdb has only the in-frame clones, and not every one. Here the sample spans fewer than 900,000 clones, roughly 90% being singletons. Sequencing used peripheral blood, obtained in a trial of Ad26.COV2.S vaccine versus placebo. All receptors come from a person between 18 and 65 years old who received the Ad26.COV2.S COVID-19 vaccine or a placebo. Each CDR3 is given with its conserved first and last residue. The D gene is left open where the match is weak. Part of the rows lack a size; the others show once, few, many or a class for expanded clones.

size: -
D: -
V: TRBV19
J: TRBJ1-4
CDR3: CASSTTTNEKLFF
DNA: TGTGCCAGTAGTACCACTACTAATGAAAAACTGTTTTTT

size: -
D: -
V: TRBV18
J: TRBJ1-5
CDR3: CASSQLDSNQPQHF
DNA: TGTGCCAGCTCGCAGTTAGATAGCAATCAGCCCCAGCATTTT

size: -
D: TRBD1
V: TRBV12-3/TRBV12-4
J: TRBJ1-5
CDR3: CASSNRGQPQHF
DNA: TGTGCCAGCAGTAACAGGGGTCAGCCCCAGCATTTT

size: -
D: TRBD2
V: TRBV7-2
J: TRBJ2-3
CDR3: CASTRTSGVPDTQYF
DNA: TGTGCCAGCACCCGGACTAGCGGGGTCCCGGATACGCAGTATTTT

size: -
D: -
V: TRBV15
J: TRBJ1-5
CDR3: CATSRDLTANQPQHF
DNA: TGTGCCACCAGCAGAGATCTGACAGCGAATCAGCCCCAGCATTTT

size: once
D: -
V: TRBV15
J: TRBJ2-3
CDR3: CATSRGAGTSTDTQYF
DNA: TGTGCCACCAGCAGAGGTGCCGGAACTAGCACAGATACGCAGTATTTT

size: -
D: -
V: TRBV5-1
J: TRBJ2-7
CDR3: CASSSGVGQLTEQYF
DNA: TGCGCCAGCAGCTCGGGGGTGGGACAGTTAACCGAGCAGTACTTC

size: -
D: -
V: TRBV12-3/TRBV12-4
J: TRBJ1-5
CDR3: CASSFVSNQPQHF
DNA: TGTGCCAGCAGTTTTGTCAGCAATCAGCCCCAGCATTTT

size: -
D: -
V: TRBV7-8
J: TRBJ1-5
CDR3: CASTQGGGTQPQHF
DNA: TGTGCCAGCACCCAAGGCGGGGGCACACAGCCCCAGCATTTT

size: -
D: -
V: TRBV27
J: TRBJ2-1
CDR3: CASSHKGGGTSSYNEQFF
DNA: TGTGCCAGCAGTCATAAAGGGGGGGGGACGAGCTCCTACAATGAGCAGTTCTTC

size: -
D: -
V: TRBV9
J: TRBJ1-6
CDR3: CASSALRDSPLHF
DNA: TGTGCCAGCAGCGCCCTTCGGGATTCACCCCTCCACTTT

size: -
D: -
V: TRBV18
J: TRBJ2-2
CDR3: CASSQGQVTNTGELFF
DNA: TGTGCCAGCTCACAGGGCCAGGTTACGAACACCGGGGAGCTGTTTTTT

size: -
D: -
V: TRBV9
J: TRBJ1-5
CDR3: CASSGTGNQPQHF
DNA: TGTGCCAGCAGCGGTACAGGGAATCAGCCCCAGCATTTT

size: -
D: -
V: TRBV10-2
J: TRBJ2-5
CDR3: CASSAPETQYF
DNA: TGCGCCAGCAGTGCCCCCGAGACCCAGTACTTC

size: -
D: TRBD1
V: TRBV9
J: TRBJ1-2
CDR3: CASSPWTGRSPNYGYTF
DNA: TGTGCCAGCAGCCCCTGGACAGGCCGCTCACCTAACTATGGCTACACCTTC

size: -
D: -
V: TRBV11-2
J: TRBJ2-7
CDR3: CASSFTGADYEQYF
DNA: TGTGCCAGCAGCTTTACAGGTGCGGACTACGAGCAGTACTTC

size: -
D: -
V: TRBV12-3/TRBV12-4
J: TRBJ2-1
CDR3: CASRRDVNEQFF
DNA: TGTGCCAGCAGGAGGGACGTCAATGAGCAGTTCTTC

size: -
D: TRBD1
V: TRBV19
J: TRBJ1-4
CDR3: CASTQDRAANEKLFF
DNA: TGTGCCAGTACCCAGGACAGGGCCGCTAATGAAAAACTGTTTTTT

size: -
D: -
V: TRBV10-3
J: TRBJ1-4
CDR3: CATSDSSHEKLFF
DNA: TGTGCCACCTCTGACTCGTCCCATGAAAAACTGTTTTTT

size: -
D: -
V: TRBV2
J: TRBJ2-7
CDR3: CASRAGGYEQYF
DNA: TGTGCCAGCAGGGCCGGGGGCTACGAGCAGTACTTC

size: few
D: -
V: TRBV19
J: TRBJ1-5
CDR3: CASSISNQPQHF
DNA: TGTGCCAGTAGTATCAGTAATCAGCCCCAGCATTTT